What follows are 10 T cell receptor beta chains derived from one specimen sequenced in a study of beta chain features in type 1 diabetes. No antigen is known for these receptors. The entirety of the isolated RNA underwent reverse transcription, so expressed TCRB transcripts were sequenced. Clones were read by immunoSEQ multiplex PCR, and TCRdb kept only the in-frame ones, dropping some. The data contain some 250,000 clones, 14% of them seen just once; the ten biggest clones take up just under 0.02%. Findings and limits, study-wide: Shorter TCRB CDR3s, moderately but significantly so, were found in Type 1 diabetes patients in all four CD4+ subsets.

Sequenced material: naive CD4+ T cells from blood. The receptors come from a man aged 25 to 40 with type 1 diabetes.

This clone was seen a few times. The V and J genes are TRBV27 and TRBJ2-7, with TRBD1 matching over 7 bases. Germline V CDR1 and CDR2: MNHEY, SMNVEV (reference sequence). This CDR3 is built from 15 residues. The V and J ends lost 2 bases and 3 bases, in that order; junction bases with no gene match: 7. CDR3 coding DNA: TGTGCCAGCAGTTTAGAGGGGGCCCAGTTCTACGAGCAGTACTTC. Protein: CASSLEGAQFYEQYF.

J is TRBJ2-2 and V is TRBV27, with TRBD2 matching over 8 bases. The CDR3 covers 16 residues. The trim removed 5 bases at V and 1 base at J, leaving 6 bases unmatched. Per the germline V gene, CDR1 is MNHEY and CDR2 is SMNVEV (reference sequence). CDR3 sequence reads: CASSVLAGLNTGELFF. CDR3 in DNA: TGTGCCAGCAGTGTCCTAGCGGGTTTGAACACCGGGGAGCTGTTTTTT.

This clone has more than one count but fewer than ten. This rearrangement joins TRBV5-1 to TRBJ2-1; 8 bases fit TRBD1. This CDR3 comprises 15 residues. Trimming took 4 bases from V and 4 from J; bases not matched to a gene: 7. CDR1 is SGHRS, CDR2 YFSETQ, per germline. CDR3: CASSPTGQAYNEQFF. The CDR3 DNA reads TGCGCCAGCAGCCCTACGGGACAGGCTTACAATGAGCAGTTCTTC.

This clone was counted between two and nine times. The V and J genes are TRBV30 and TRBJ1-2; maybe TRBD1 (5 bases). Trimming cost V 0 bases and J 1 base, with 9 bases left between them. Germline V CDR1 and CDR2: GTSNPN, SVGIG (reference sequence). The length of the CDR3 is 14 residues. CDR3 residues: CAWSVYRINYGYTF. The CDR3, as DNA: TGTGCCTGGAGTGTATACAGGATTAACTATGGCTACACCTTC.

This clone was counted only a few times. J is TRBJ2-6 and V is TRBV5-1, with D hard to call. From germline, CDR1 is SGHRS and CDR2 YFSETQ. Trimming removed 5 bases at V and 0 bases at J, with 6 bases between. This CDR3 comprises 14 residues. The CDR3, as DNA: TGCGCCAGCAGTACCTACTCTGGGGCCAACGTCCTGACTTTC. Translation: CASSTYSGANVLTF.

The chain couples TRBV6-1 to TRBJ2-5; 11 bases are a match to TRBD2. After removal of 4 bases from V and 2 bases from J, the junction contained 6 bases not matched to a gene. Germline CDR1 and CDR2: MNHNS and SASEGT. CDR3 length: 16 amino acids. DNA of the CDR3: TGTGCCAGCAGTGTTTGGGGGACTAGCGGACAAGAGACCCAGTACTTC. Its protein product is CASSVWGTSGQETQYF.

This clone was seen repeatedly, ten times or more. This chain uses TRBV4-1 with TRBJ2-1; D gene unclear. The CDR3 is 13 residues long. Trimming shortened V by 5 bases and J by 3 bases, and 8 bases separated the two germline ends. CDR1 and CDR2 (germline): MGHRA, YSYEKL. The CDR3 DNA sequence: TGCGCCAGCAGCTACAGATACTACAATGAGCAGTTCTTC. It codes for CASSYRYYNEQFF.

The J gene is TRBJ2-1, the V gene TRBV4-1; 8 nucleotides agree with TRBD2. V was pared by 2 bases and J by 9 bases, with 12 bases of the junction left unmatched. Germline lookup yields CDR1 MGHRA and CDR2 YSYEKL. This CDR3 is 16 amino acids long. CDR3 loop: CASSQTPGVAGIEQFF. The CDR3 DNA sequence: TGCGCCAGCAGCCAAACCCCGGGGGTAGCGGGAATTGAGCAGTTCTTC.

This clone was observed a handful of times. The chain combines TRBV4-2 with TRBJ1-2; TRBD1 might be the D (6 bases). The germline CDR1 and CDR2 sequences are LGHNA and YNFKEQ. This CDR3 spans 13 amino acids. V lost 3 bases to trimming and J lost 8 bases, with 13 bases between them. In DNA, the CDR3 is TGTGCCAGCAGCCACACCTACAGGGACGGCTACACCTTC. Its translation is CASSHTYRDGYTF.

The chain uses TRBV30 and TRBJ2-7; perhaps TRBD1 as D (6 bases). With 2 bases removed from V and 6 bases from J, the gap between germline ends came to 14 bases. Germline values: CDR1 GTSNPN, CDR2 SVGIG (reference sequence). The CDR3 length is 13 residues. The CDR3 DNA reads as TGTGCCTGGAGTATACAGGGTCTCGGCGAGCAGTACTTC. Translation gives CAWSIQGLGEQYF.